This TCR beta chain was retrieved from a study of cytomegalovirus exposure and HLA in healthy donors. The PCR made use of 60 Vbeta and 13 Jbeta primers. Assay used: immunoSEQ multiplex PCR; TCRdb lists only in-frame clones, some missing. Among a few hundred thousand clones listed, under 80% were seen once. In regard to this clone: The identical CDR3 is also encoded by other nucleotide sequences in the sample.

The germline CDR1 and CDR2 sequences are SEHNR and FQNEAQ (reference sequence). The CDR3 is made up of 13 amino acids. The V end was cut by 5 bases, the J end by 0 bases, with 7 bases between. This rearrangement joins TRBV7-9 to TRBJ1-1, with D unclear. Material for sequencing was PBMCs. The sequence derives from a female donor in good health and CMV-seronegative. The CDR3: CASSLRLNTEAFF. The CDR3 nucleotides read TGTGCCAGCAGCCTACGGTTGAACACTGAAGCTTTCTTT.